This TCR beta chain was identified during a study of cytomegalovirus exposure and HLA in healthy donors. CDR1 is SGHAT, CDR2 FQDESV, per germline (reference sequence). V shed 5 bases and J shed 0 bases, with 10 bases lying between them. The CDR3 runs to 14 residues. 13 Jbeta primers and 60 Vbeta primers were used for the PCR. Measured with immunoSEQ multiplex PCR; TCRdb has only the in-frame clones, and not every one. The sample holds over 85,000 clones, about 74% seen once. This clone was counted a few times. The receptor comes from a female donor in good health and CMV-seronegative. The chain couples TRBV11-1 to TRBJ1-1, with TRBD1 as a possible D gene (6 bases). Source material: PBMCs. The CDR3 bases are TGTGCCAGCAGCCGGGAGGGGGTGAACACTGAAGCTTTCTTT. The encoded protein is CASSREGVNTEAFF. The variable domain in full, completed from reference TRBV11-1 and TRBJ1-1, reads EAEVAQSPRYKITEKSQAVAFWCDPISGHATLYWYRQILGQGPELLVQFQDESVVDDSQLPKDRFSAERLKGVDSTLKIQPAELGDSAMYLCASSREGVNTEAFFGQGTRLTVV.